Described below is a single TCR beta chain sequence and its context. Its antigen is as yet unknown. Gene names follow the mouse nomenclature. The read halts 1 residue ahead of the CDR3 end, with the missing end drawn from the germline J gene. Germline CDR1 is SGHLS and CDR2 is HYDKME. The CDR3 extends over 17 amino acids. V was pared by 0 bases and J by 0 bases, with 4 bases of the junction left unmatched. The source of the sample is a study of tissue T cells after allogeneic stem cell transplantation. Documented time point: mouse harvest day 14 after allogeneic transplant. The graft held 10^6 splenic CD5+ T cells and 10^7 T-cell-depleted bone marrow cells. Tissues came from B6→BALB/c major-mismatch GVHD mice at day 7 or 14. Sequencing of TCRbeta CDR3 at survey depth gave sequences and template counts. Method: immunoSEQ multiplex PCR; TCRdb's copy keeps in-frame clones and lacks some. The sample shows just under 4,500 clones, more than 45% of them seen only once.

General observations from the study: Motif-based clustering found tissue-specific repertoire signatures shared across patients, though few clones were shared.

The gene calls are TRBV12-2 and TRBJ2-5; 11 bases fit TRBD2. Sequencing was performed on lymph node tissue. The sequence was collected from a female BALB/c mouse given C57BL/6 T cells with graft-versus-host disease after an allogeneic hematopoietic cell transplant. The CDR3 sequence: CASSLGLGGVNQDTQYF. The part of the CDR3 DNA that was read is TGTGCCAGCTCTCTCGGACTGGGGGGTGTTAACCAAGACACCCAGTAC.